The clone carrying this T cell receptor (beta chain) was counted a few times. Its cognate antigen is unknown. While the first cohort had about 610 subjects, the donors belonged to the separate validation cohort of 100 to 150 subjects. The record originates from a study of cytomegalovirus exposure and HLA in healthy donors. The assay was immunoSEQ multiplex PCR, and TCRdb's table has in-frame clones only and misses some. The sample has roughly 150,000 clones; approximately 86% are singletons. Study conclusions and caveats: Most observed TCR sequences were rare, whereas some public TCRs were detected in many donors.

The CDR3 is made up of 15 amino acids. The ends were cut back, 3 bases at V and 1 base at J, with 9 bases in the middle. Per germline, CDR1 MGHRA and CDR2 YSYEKL. The sequence came from a woman aged 18-30 years in good health and CMV-seronegative. V gene TRBV4-1 combines with J gene TRBJ2-2; perhaps TRBD2 as D (5 bases). Source material: PBMCs. The CDR3 DNA follows: TGCGCCAGCAGCCATGCGGGCGTGAACACCGGGGAGCTGTTTTTT. It specifies CASSHAGVNTGELFF.